The present entry profiles one TCR beta chain with its context. The target of this receptor is not known. Within one base of it there is no much larger clone, and no base qualities were kept. In the germline V gene, CDR1 corresponds to MNHEY and CDR2 to SVGAGI. Trimming accounts for 0 bases at V and 5 bases at J, while the number of junction bases matched to no gene is 3. The CDR3 numbers 15 residues from cysteine through phenylalanine. The entry retains the CDR3 DNA only, 45 bases that are in frame from base 1. From each donor, a single peripheral blood sample of about 100 mL on average was drawn into heparinised tubes. Naive, central memory, regulatory and stem cell-like memory CD4+ T cells were sorted on a BD FACSAria II using a panel including CD45RO, CCR7, CD25, CD127, CD95 and CD27. All sorted populations exceeded 95% purity. PBMCs were isolated right away by Lymphoprep density gradient centrifugation and were stained directly, without culture. So that batch effects would be minimized, each experiment stained and sorted samples in pairs, pairing one healthy donor with one patient.

The data are from a study of beta chain features in type 1 diabetes (dated by TCRdb to between 2018 and 2020). Background for the entire study: Mean age, gender distribution, total cell number and subset yield did not differ between patients and healthy donors. A total of some 110 million sorted cells were examined across all samples, and a strong correlation was observed between cell number per subset and RNA yield. In the study, TCRB repertoires of sorted circulating CD4+ T cell subsets from recently diagnosed type 1 diabetes patients were compared with those of matched healthy donors. Whereas all 28 donors provided naive and central memory subsets, regulatory and stem cell-like memory subsets were isolated from just 8 patients and about 8 healthy donors.

All of the isolated RNA was reverse transcribed with the High Capacity cDNA Reverse Transcription Kit, so expressed TCRB transcripts were sequenced. Naive, central memory and regulatory T cell samples underwent deep immunoSEQ sequencing, averaging about 3.57 million total reads per sample. Sorted cells were lysed in RLT buffer and RNA was extracted with DNase-treated RNeasy Micro or Mini kits, depending on cell number. Each cell subset was processed separately to prevent cross-contamination, with patient and healthy donor samples processed together. The immunoSEQ multiplex PCR was used to amplify TCRB sequences from cDNA, generating 87-bp fragments that spanned the CDR3 region. Sequencing of the amplicons was done on the Illumina HiSeq platform. The study's processing was this. Synthetic template baselines were used to correct PCR bias computationally, reads within Hamming distance 2 were collapsed together, and singletons that could not be merged were discarded. Reads were aligned against IMGT to assign V, D and J genes, CDR3 length and insertions or deletions at six rearrangement sites. Clonotype counts were normalized to sorted cell number within each subset before computing true diversity and Gini coefficients with the tcR R package. Repertoire sharing was quantified using the overlap coefficient calculated on TCRB nucleotide sequences. TCRdb holds this immuneACCESS table with in-frame rearrangements only. Some clones are missing; in checked studies, unresolved V genes explain under half, and the rest has no known cause. Clone size and V and J calls were adopted from that table, with D and trimming inferred from the DNA. Recorded for this sample are 95,000 to 150,000 clones; approximately 15% of them occurred a single time. The ten most abundant clones make up around 2.7% of the sample.

Beyond this particular receptor, the publication reports: HLA sub-analyses involved small numbers of individuals, so any influence of HLA type on TCRB rearrangement remained unresolved. Naive, central memory and regulatory TCRB repertoires appeared more similar among patients than among healthy donors. At VDJ recombination sites, type 1 diabetes patients had fewer insertions and more deleted nucleotides, which implies abnormalities in thymic rearrangement. PCR might favor shorter templates, but patient and control samples were amplified and corrected together, so any skew would affect both groups equally. Type 1 diabetes patients showed a moderate but significant shortening of TCRB CDR3 length in all four CD4+ subsets. Because cDNA was sequenced instead of genomic DNA, activated cells with high expression could be over-represented, although the groups did not differ in activation or CD3 levels.

This TCR derives from a man younger than 35 with type 1 diabetes. The sample consisted of central memory CD4+ T cells from blood. The chain links TRBV6-5 with TRBJ1-2; 10 central bases correspond to TRBD1. The sequenced DNA is TGTGCCAGCAGTTACTCGACAGGGGGCCTTTATGGCTACACCTTC. It specifies CASSYSTGGLYGYTF.